These T cell receptor beta chains were read from a single sample in a study of blood T cell repertoires in COVID-19. The assay was immunoSEQ multiplex PCR, and TCRdb's table has in-frame clones only and misses some. The sample holds under 55,000 clones, about 90% seen once. The specimen sequenced was peripheral blood. The receptors shown here come from a human donor in a cohort sampled during active COVID-19. The CDR3 runs from the conserved cysteine through the conserved F or W. Fields, in order: V gene, clone size, D gene, J gene, CDR3 DNA, CDR3 protein. D genes are given only for firm matches. Not all rows give a size; the values are once, few, many and, for expanded clones, a class.

V gene: TRBV10-2; clone size: NA; D gene: NA; J gene: TRBJ2-5; CDR3 DNA: TGCGCCAGCAGTGGACAGGTCATGACCCAGTACTTC; CDR3 protein: CASSGQVMTQYF
V gene: TRBV11-2; clone size: NA; D gene: NA; J gene: TRBJ2-2; CDR3 DNA: TGTGCCAGCAGCTTAGATGGGACAACCGGGGAGCTGTTTTTT; CDR3 protein: CASSLDGTTGELFF
V gene: TRBV13; clone size: NA; D gene: TRBD2; J gene: TRBJ2-2; CDR3 DNA: TGTGCCAGCAGCAGGATAGCGGGGGGGAAGAACACCGGGGAGCTGTTTTTT; CDR3 protein: CASSRIAGGKNTGELFF
V gene: TRBV7-9; clone size: once; D gene: TRBD2; J gene: TRBJ2-3; CDR3 DNA: TGTGCCAGCAGCTTAACTAGCGAATCGGGAGATACGCAGTATTTT; CDR3 protein: CASSLTSESGDTQYF
V gene: TRBV30; clone size: NA; D gene: TRBD1; J gene: TRBJ1-1; CDR3 DNA: TGTGCCTGGAGTGGACAGGGATGGGAAGCTTTCTTT; CDR3 protein: CAWSGQGWEAFF
V gene: TRBV5-1; clone size: NA; D gene: TRBD1; J gene: TRBJ2-2; CDR3 DNA: TGCGCCAGCAGCTTGCAGGGACAGGGTACCACCGGGGAGCTGTTTTTT; CDR3 protein: CASSLQGQGTTGELFF
V gene: TRBV2; clone size: few; D gene: NA; J gene: TRBJ1-1; CDR3 DNA: TGTGCCAGCATACCCAGGGAGGGCACTGAAGCTTTCTTT; CDR3 protein: CASIPREGTEAFF
V gene: TRBV27; clone size: NA; D gene: NA; J gene: TRBJ1-3; CDR3 DNA: TGTGCCAGCAGTTTAGCGGGGGCCGGTGGAAACACCATATATTTT; CDR3 protein: CASSLAGAGGNTIYF
V gene: TRBV19; clone size: NA; D gene: TRBD1; J gene: TRBJ1-5; CDR3 DNA: TGTGCCAGTAGTATGACAGGGTTGGGCAATCAGCCCCAGCATTTT; CDR3 protein: CASSMTGLGNQPQHF
V gene: TRBV19; clone size: NA; D gene: NA; J gene: TRBJ2-6; CDR3 DNA: TGTGCCAGTAGTATTGTACATCTTTCGGGATCTGGGGCCAACGTCCTGACTTTC; CDR3 protein: CASSIVHLSGSGANVLTF
V gene: TRBV10-3; clone size: NA; D gene: TRBD2; J gene: TRBJ2-3; CDR3 DNA: TGTGCCATCAGGGGACTAGCGGGGATAGATACGCAGTATTTT; CDR3 protein: CAIRGLAGIDTQYF
V gene: TRBV7-2; clone size: once; D gene: TRBD1; J gene: TRBJ1-2; CDR3 DNA: TGTGCCAGCAGCAACGGGACAGCCTATGGCTACACCTTC; CDR3 protein: CASSNGTAYGYTF
V gene: TRBV6-2/TRBV6-3; clone size: once; D gene: NA; J gene: TRBJ1-1; CDR3 DNA: TGTGCCAGCAGTAAAGGGAGGCTGAACACTGAAGCTTTCTTT; CDR3 protein: CASSKGRLNTEAFF
V gene: TRBV6-2/TRBV6-3; clone size: NA; D gene: NA; J gene: TRBJ2-7; CDR3 DNA: TGTGCCAGCAGTTACTCGGGCAGACTAGGGGAGCAGTACTTC; CDR3 protein: CASSYSGRLGEQYF
V gene: TRBV10-1; clone size: few; D gene: NA; J gene: TRBJ1-1; CDR3 DNA: TGCGCCAGCAGTGAGGACAGTTGGACTGAAGCTTTCTTT; CDR3 protein: CASSEDSWTEAFF
V gene: TRBV12-3/TRBV12-4; clone size: NA; D gene: NA; J gene: TRBJ1-3; CDR3 DNA: TGTGCCAGCCTGTCCTCTGGAAACACCATATATTTT; CDR3 protein: CASLSSGNTIYF
V gene: TRBV12-3/TRBV12-4; clone size: NA; D gene: NA; J gene: TRBJ2-4; CDR3 DNA: TGTGCCAGCAGTTTAAAGCTTAGGCAGGGTCAGTACTTC; CDR3 protein: CASSLKLRQGQYF
V gene: TRBV5-1; clone size: once; D gene: TRBD1; J gene: TRBJ1-3; CDR3 DNA: TGCGCCAGCAGCTGGACAGGGTCCACCGGGGACACCATATATTTT; CDR3 protein: CASSWTGSTGDTIYF